These 3 T cell receptor beta chains were all obtained from the same sample, sequenced in a study of control samples from healthy donors and cancer patients. Generated by immunoSEQ multiplex PCR, the TCRdb table keeps only in-frame clones and is missing some. The sample shows some 77,000 clones, 85% to 90% of them seen only once. Sequenced material: blood. These receptors originate from a woman aged 55-70 years in good health.

V gene TRBV19 combines with J gene TRBJ2-1; TRBD2 agrees at 7 bases. CDR3 size: 15 residues. The ends lost 3 bases at V and 4 bases at J; junction bases unmatched: 6. Germline CDR1 and CDR2: LNHDA and SQIVND (reference sequence). CDR3 region: CASSIQLASYNEQFF. The CDR3 nucleotides are TGTGCCAGTAGTATTCAACTAGCGTCTTACAATGAGCAGTTCTTC.

The genes are TRBV9 and TRBJ2-3, with 9 positions matching TRBD2. Germline lookup yields CDR1 SGDLS and CDR2 YYNGEE. This CDR3 is 17 amino acids long. The J segment lost 2 bases and the V segment lost 0 bases, leaving 7 bases of the junction unmatched. Here the CDR3 reads CASSVEGAGGPTDTQYF. The CDR3, as DNA: TGTGCCAGCAGCGTAGAAGGAGCGGGGGGCCCCACAGATACGCAGTATTTT.

This chain links TRBV19 with TRBJ1-4; D gene unclear. Germline CDR1 is LNHDA and CDR2 is SQIVND (reference sequence). The CDR3 is 12 amino acids. Between the trimmed V and J ends, which lost 4 bases and 8 bases, there was a span of 8 bases. CDR3: CASSTLDEKLFF. Here the CDR3 DNA reads TGTGCCAGTAGTACCCTGGACGAAAAACTGTTTTTT. Variable domain in full (rest from reference TRBV19 and TRBJ1-4): DGGITQSPKYLFRKEGQNVTLSCEQNLNHDAMYWYRQDPGQGLRLIYYSQIVNDFQKGDIAEGYSVSREKKESFPLTVTSAQKNPTAFYLCASSTLDEKLFFGSGTQLSVL.